This TCR beta chain was captured by sequencing in a study of response to subunit inactivated influenza vaccine. TCRdb reprocessed the RT-PCR reads via MiXCR and lists one record per CDR3 protein. The sample lists 500,000 to 600,000 distinct CDR3 sequences; 16% were seen once. The study's findings and limits: New T cells are recruited in small numbers by each seasonal influenza vaccination, according to the authors' suggestion.

Germline CDR1 is KGHDR and CDR2 is SFDVKD. The junction had 17 bases not matched to a gene; V was cut back by 7 bases and J by 8 bases. The CDR3 loop spans 16 amino acids. On this clonotype itself: Its antigen remains unknown.

The material was CD4+ T cells sorted from PBMCs, obtained around 25 months after vaccination. The V gene is TRBV24-1, the J gene TRBJ1-2, with 8 bases that match TRBD1. The clonotype comes from a man aged 45 to 70 who received an inactivated influenza vaccine. The CDR3 nucleotides are TGTGCCACCAGCGGCGGGACAGGAGGGGACCATATGGGCTACACCTTC. It encodes CATSGGTGGDHMGYTF.